Presented here are 5 T cell receptor beta chains from one specimen sequenced in a study of T cells after yellow fever vaccination. From the 5' RACE reads, TCRdb called clonotypes with MiXCR, one entry per CDR3 protein. The sample carries roughly 62,000 distinct CDR3 sequences, around 7% recorded once. The material was CD8+ T cells sorted from PBMCs, obtained on the day of the first yellow fever vaccination. The source is a man younger than 35 who received the YFV17D yellow fever vaccine.

The sample holds many counts of this clonotype. The rearrangement joins TRBV4-3 to TRBJ1-1, with D possibly TRBD1 on 5 matching bases. CDR3 length: 15 amino acids. Per the germline V gene, CDR1 is LGHNA and CDR2 is YSLEER. V lost 4 bases and J 1 base, leaving 13 bases between the germline ends. CDR3 sequence: CASSPDGAANTEAFF. DNA for the CDR3: TGCGCCAGCAGCCCGGACGGGGCGGCGAACACTGAAGCTTTCTTT.

This clonotype has a count of ten or more. The J gene is TRBJ2-5, the V gene TRBV24-1, with D uncertain. Germline V gives CDR1 KGHDR, CDR2 SFDVKD. The ends were cut back, 3 bases at V and 4 bases at J, with 5 bases in the middle. This CDR3 has 12 amino acids. Here the CDR3 reads CATSDMGETQYF. The CDR3 coding sequence is TGTGCCACCAGTGATATGGGAGAGACCCAGTACTTC.

The chain uses TRBV5-1 and TRBJ1-1; 12 bases fit TRBD1. CDR1 and CDR2 from the germline V gene are SGHRS and YFSETQ. V was clipped by 5 bases and J by 7 bases; unmatched bases: 6. The CDR3 loop spans 14 amino acids. CDR3 sequence (DNA): TGCGCCAGCAGGTCCGGGACAGGGGGCGTTGAAGCTTTCTTT. Encoded protein: CASRSGTGGVEAFF.

This clonotype has a handful of counts. This chain joins TRBV11-2 and TRBJ2-5; D may be TRBD1 (5 bases). The V gene's germline CDR1 is SGHAT and CDR2 FQNNGV. The CDR3 loop spans 14 amino acids. V dropped 0 bases and J dropped 5 bases, with 10 bases sitting between them. As DNA, the CDR3 is TGTGCCAGCAGCTTAGAGGCAGGGCTGGAGACCCAGTACTTC. Its translation: CASSLEAGLETQYF.

The table lists this clonotype with many counts. The V call is TRBV7-8, the J call TRBJ1-1, with a possible D match to TRBD1 (6 bases). The CDR3 runs 11 residues. The germline CDR1 and CDR2 sequences are SGHVS and FQNEAQ. V was clipped by 5 bases and J by 8 bases, with 9 bases between them. The CDR3 sequence is CASSHTGEAFF. CDR3 in DNA: TGTGCCAGCAGCCATACAGGGGAAGCTTTCTTT.